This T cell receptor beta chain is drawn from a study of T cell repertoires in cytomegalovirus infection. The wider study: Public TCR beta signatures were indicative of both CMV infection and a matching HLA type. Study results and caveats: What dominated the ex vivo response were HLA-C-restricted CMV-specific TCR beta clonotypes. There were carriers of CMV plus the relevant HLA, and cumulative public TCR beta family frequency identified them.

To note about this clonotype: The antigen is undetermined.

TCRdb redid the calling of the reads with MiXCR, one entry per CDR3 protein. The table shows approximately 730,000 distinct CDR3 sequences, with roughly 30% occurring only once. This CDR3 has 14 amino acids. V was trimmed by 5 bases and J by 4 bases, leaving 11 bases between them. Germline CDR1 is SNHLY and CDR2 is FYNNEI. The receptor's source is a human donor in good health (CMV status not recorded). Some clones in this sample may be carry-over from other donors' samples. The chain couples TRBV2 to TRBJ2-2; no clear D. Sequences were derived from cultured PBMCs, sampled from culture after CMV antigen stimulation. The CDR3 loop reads CASSPYRVTGELFF. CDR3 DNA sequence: TGTGCCAGCAGTCCCTACAGAGTCACCGGGGAGCTGTTTTTT.